This T cell receptor beta chain was documented in a study of T cell responses to AZD1222 COVID-19 vaccine. With respect to this clone: Its matching antigen is unknown.

Generated by immunoSEQ multiplex PCR, the TCRdb table keeps only in-frame clones and is missing some. The table lists around 80,000 clones, approximately 90% of them singletons. The V segment lost 7 bases and the J segment 2 bases; nucleotides outside the gene matches: 10. From germline, CDR1 is MRHNA and CDR2 SNTAGT. The length of the CDR3 is 16 residues. Overall study findings and caveats: Across spike, vaccine-associated CD4 TCRs were found, dominant at 160-218 and 743-854. Clonal diversity was possibly underestimated, and the donors were mostly white British, with more females. Variant regions that are unmutated are reportedly the target of nearly half of spike-specific TCRs.

This sample comprised peripheral blood, obtained on day 0 of AZD1222 vaccination. The TCR was taken from an adult in good health. This sequence joins TRBV6-4 and TRBJ2-1, with 8 positions matching TRBD2. CDR3 protein: CASTENAGGPYNEQFF. The CDR3 DNA follows: TGTGCCAGCACCGAAAATGCGGGAGGCCCCTACAATGAGCAGTTCTTC.